A single sample gave rise to the 25 T cell receptor beta chains below, sequenced in a study of CD4+ T cells in melanoma. Clones were read by immunoSEQ multiplex PCR, and TCRdb kept only the in-frame ones, dropping some. This table has about 120,000 clones, approximately 90% appearing once. The specimen sequenced was peripheral blood. The receptors here all came from a human donor with melanoma.

Comment on this clone: A junction end diverges from the germline sequence, so it may reflect a read error. The chain has TRBV9 and TRBJ1-3; the D is unclear. The germline gives CDR1 SGDLS, CDR2 YYNGEE. This CDR3 has 18 residues. The CDR3 DNA is TGTGCCAGCAGCGTCCCTTCATACGAAGGCTCCTCTGGGAACACCATATATTTT. This codes for CASSVPSYEGSSGNTIYF.

The genes are TRBV6-1 and TRBJ1-3; unclear D gene. The CDR3 is made up of 13 amino acids. The germline V gene encodes CDR1 MNHNS and CDR2 SASEGT. V was shortened by 0 bases and J by 7 bases, with 7 bases between the two germline ends. This chain's CDR3 is CASSEATSNTIYF. The CDR3 DNA sequence: TGTGCCAGCAGTGAAGCAACCTCCAACACCATATATTTT.

This clone was found once. The chain is built from TRBV18 and TRBJ1-1; D not resolved. Trimming removed 3 bases from V and 11 bases from J, with 13 bases in between. The germline V gene encodes CDR1 KGHSH and CDR2 LQKENI. The CDR3 length is 12 residues. The CDR3 protein is CASSPPGLAAFF. In nucleotides, the CDR3 is TGTGCCAGCTCACCCCCCGGGCTGGCTGCTTTCTTT.

The chain has TRBV5-1 and TRBJ2-1; D might be TRBD2 (5 bases). Trimming removed 1 base from V and 1 base from J, with 12 bases in between. Germline V CDR1 and CDR2: SGHRS, YFSETQ. The CDR3 is 16 residues long. CDR3 protein: CASSLKPAESYNEQFF. The DNA of the CDR3 is TGCGCCAGCAGCTTGAAGCCAGCGGAGTCCTACAATGAGCAGTTCTTC.

A single count supports this clone. The CDR3 region has the DNA TGTGCCAGCAGTGCCCGCACAGATACGCAGTATTTT. It translates to CASSARTDTQYF. The chain couples TRBV6-1 to TRBJ2-3; D call uncertain. The V gene's germline CDR1 is MNHNS and CDR2 SASEGT. V was pared by 4 bases and J by 1 base, with 3 bases between. This CDR3 spans 12 amino acids.

The rearrangement links TRBV5-4 to TRBJ2-6; possible D gene TRBD2, 5 bases. There are 17 residues in the CDR3. V was cut by 2 bases and J by 4 bases, with 16 bases left in between. CDR1 SGHNT and CDR2 YYREEE come from the germline V gene (reference sequence). The CDR3 loop reads CASSFDLPGSGANVLTF. CDR3 coding DNA: TGTGCCAGCAGCTTTGACCTTCCGGGGTCCGGGGCCAACGTCCTGACTTTC.

The chain recombines TRBV7-2 with TRBJ2-2; TRBD2 aligns across 9 bases. Germline loops: CDR1 SGHTA, CDR2 FQGNSA. V shed 6 bases and J 5 bases; nucleotides not matched to a gene: 10. CDR3 length: 16 residues. CDR3 bases: TGTGCCAGCAGAAGGCGGGGGGGGAGGAGTACCGGGGAGCTGTTTTTT. This sequence encodes CASRRRGGRSTGELFF.

The V call is TRBV4-3, the J call TRBJ1-5, with D possibly TRBD1 on 5 matching bases. This CDR3 is 16 amino acids long. Trimming removed 0 bases at V and 1 base at J, with 10 bases between. Germline CDR1 and CDR2: LGHNA and YSLEER. The CDR3: CASSQELGGSNQPQHF. The CDR3, as DNA: TGCGCCAGCAGCCAAGAGCTGGGGGGAAGCAATCAGCCCCAGCATTTT.

V and J are TRBV11-1 and TRBJ1-2; a weak D match, TRBD1 (5 bases). The V end was cut by 4 bases, the J end by 1 base, with 10 bases between. The germline CDR1 and CDR2 sequences are SGHAT and FQDESV (reference sequence). The CDR3 is 14 amino acids. The CDR3 sequence is CASSSGRNNYGYTF. CDR3 nucleotide sequence: TGTGCCAGCAGCTCAGGGAGGAATAACTATGGCTACACCTTC.

The chain recombines TRBV4-3 with TRBJ2-3; TRBD2 is a possible D gene (5 bases). Trimming removed 3 bases at V and 1 base at J, with 14 bases between. The CDR3 loop spans 16 amino acids. Per the germline V gene, CDR1 is LGHNA and CDR2 is YSLEER. The DNA of the CDR3 is TGCGCCAGCAGCCAGAACCCTTCCGGGGGCACAGATACGCAGTATTTT. The encoded protein is CASSQNPSGGTDTQYF.

The chain is built from TRBV14 and TRBJ2-7, with D hard to call. Trimming took off 2 bases at V and 5 bases at J, with 13 bases between the two ends. Germline V gives CDR1 SGHDN, CDR2 FVKESK. The CDR3 has 14 amino acids. The CDR3 DNA reads as TGTGCCAGCAGCCAACTTTCCGGGTTCCACGAGCAGTACTTC. The encoded protein is CASSQLSGFHEQYF.

The chain links TRBV30 to TRBJ2-5; D is possibly TRBD1 (6 bases). From germline, CDR1 is GTSNPN and CDR2 SVGIG (reference sequence). The CDR3 extends over 12 amino acids. Between the trimmed V and J ends, which lost 0 bases and 5 bases, there was a span of 7 bases. CDR3: CAWSVRGETQYF. CDR3 DNA: TGTGCCTGGAGTGTAAGGGGGGAGACCCAGTACTTC.

V and J are TRBV28 and TRBJ1-1; D gene uncertain. Trimming stripped 3 bases from V and 6 bases from J, with 14 bases between. The CDR3 sequence is 14 residues long. Germline V lookup: CDR1 MDHEN, CDR2 SYDVKM. The CDR3 reads CASSFLHSNAEAFF. For the CDR3, the DNA is TGTGCCAGCAGTTTTTTGCATAGTAACGCTGAAGCTTTCTTT. The full variable domain, completed using reference TRBV28 and TRBJ1-1, is DVKVTQSSRYLVKRTGEKVFLECVQDMDHENMFWYRQDPGLGLRLIYFSYDVKMKEKGDIPEGYSVSREKKERFSLILESASTNQTSMYLCASSFLHSNAEAFFGQGTRLTVV.

V is TRBV28 and J is TRBJ2-1; no clear D. V was clipped by 5 bases and J by 9 bases, with 14 bases between them. CDR1 is MDHEN, CDR2 SYDVKM, per germline. There are 13 residues in the CDR3. The DNA of the CDR3 is TGTGCCAGCAGTAGCGTCGATTTCAGTGAGCAGTTCTTC. Translated: CASSSVDFSEQFF.

The V gene is TRBV11-1, the J gene TRBJ2-1; 8 nucleotides align to TRBD1. V shed 1 base, J shed 9 bases, and the junction held 5 bases outside the gene matches. This CDR3 region has 14 residues. The V gene's germline CDR1 is SGHAT and CDR2 FQDESV (reference sequence). CDR3 residues: CASSLGRGLGEQFF. The CDR3 DNA sequence: TGTGCCAGCAGCTTAGGCAGGGGGCTCGGTGAGCAGTTCTTC.

The rearrangement uses TRBV4-1 and TRBJ2-3, with D possibly being TRBD1 or TRBD2 (5 bases each). CDR1 MGHRA and CDR2 YSYEKL come from the germline V gene. V was trimmed by 4 bases and J by 8 bases, leaving 22 bases between them. This CDR3 has 16 amino acids. The chain's CDR3 is CASSRTVLVGDGTQYF. DNA for the CDR3: TGCGCCAGCAGCCGCACCGTCTTGGTGGGGGATGGTACGCAGTATTTT.

This chain connects TRBV4-1 to TRBJ1-5; 9 nucleotides align to TRBD1. The CDR3 has 16 amino acids. CDR1 is MGHRA, CDR2 YSYEKL, per germline. The V and J ends lost 0 bases and 7 bases, in that order; junction bases with no gene match: 7. The CDR3 sequence: CASSQDRGQGFQPQHF. CDR3 coding DNA: TGCGCCAGCAGCCAAGATAGGGGACAGGGTTTCCAGCCCCAGCATTTT.

The chain couples TRBV7-8 to TRBJ2-3; a possible D gene is TRBD2 (7 bases). The V gene's germline CDR1 is SGHVS and CDR2 FQNEAQ. The CDR3 runs 16 residues. Trimming removed 1 base at V and 2 bases at J, with 13 bases between. CDR3 DNA sequence: TGTGCCAGCAGCTTAGTCGGCGGGGGCCCCACAGATACGCAGTATTTT. This sequence encodes CASSLVGGGPTDTQYF.

This clone has just one count. The J gene is TRBJ1-2, the V gene TRBV28, with D possibly TRBD1 on 6 matching bases. Trimming pared 4 bases from V and 5 bases from J, leaving 23 bases between. The length of the CDR3 is 17 residues. Germline values: CDR1 MDHEN, CDR2 SYDVKM. DNA for the CDR3: TGTGCCAGCAGTTCACCCAGGACAGACCTGAAACCTTATGGCTACACCTTC. Its protein product is CASSSPRTDLKPYGYTF.

This clone was seen just once. The J gene is TRBJ2-5, the V gene TRBV11-1; D is perhaps TRBD1 or TRBD2 (6 bases each). CDR3 length: 15 amino acids. V lost 1 base and J lost 3, with 12 bases in between. Germline CDR1 reads SGHAT; CDR2 reads FQDESV (reference sequence). DNA of the CDR3: TGTGCCAGCAGCTTAGGCTGGGGGGCCAAAGAGACCCAGTACTTC. It yields the protein CASSLGWGAKETQYF. The variable domain in full, completed from reference TRBV11-1 and TRBJ2-5, reads EAEVAQSPRYKITEKSQAVAFWCDPISGHATLYWYRQILGQGPELLVQFQDESVVDDSQLPKDRFSAERLKGVDSTLKIQPAELGDSAMYLCASSLGWGAKETQYFGPGTRLLVL.

In this sample, this clone turned up a few times. The chain is built from TRBV14 and TRBJ1-1; D is undetermined. The V end lost 5 bases, the J end lost 2 bases, and 12 bases lay between the germline ends. Germline V gene lookup returns CDR1 SGHDN and CDR2 FVKESK. This CDR3 spans 14 amino acids. The CDR3 nucleotides are TGTGCCAGCAGCTATACTCCAGGTAACACTGAAGCTTTCTTT. Amino acid sequence: CASSYTPGNTEAFF.

This chain uses TRBV5-5 with TRBJ1-4; no reliable D call. The CDR3 is 15 amino acids. V lost 0 bases, J lost 8 bases, and 14 bases lay in between. Germline V CDR1 and CDR2: SGHKS, YYEKEE (reference sequence). DNA of the CDR3: TGTGCCAGCAGCTTGGAAGGGCTGCAGTGGGAAAAACTGTTTTTT. Translated, it gives CASSLEGLQWEKLFF.

The chain couples TRBV28 to TRBJ2-7; 8 nucleotides line up with TRBD1. Germline CDR1 reads MDHEN; CDR2 reads SYDVKM. V dropped 2 bases and J dropped 4; count of bases not matched to a gene: 4. The CDR3 is 14 residues long. The CDR3 region is CASSLEDRAYEQYF. Here the CDR3 DNA reads TGTGCCAGCAGTTTAGAGGACAGGGCGTACGAGCAGTACTTC.

The genes are TRBV18 and TRBJ1-3; TRBD1 aligns across 7 bases. Germline V lookup: CDR1 KGHSH, CDR2 LQKENI. Unmatched junction bases numbered 3, after V lost 1 base and J lost 0 bases. The CDR3 sequence is 16 residues long. The CDR3 DNA follows: TGTGCCAGCTCACCACGACAGGGCACCTCTGGAAACACCATATATTTT. As protein: CASSPRQGTSGNTIYF.

This sequence joins TRBV19 and TRBJ2-3; TRBD2 is a possible D gene (6 bases). The CDR3 has 16 residues. V was clipped by 3 bases and J by 3 bases, with 16 bases between them. CDR1 and CDR2 (germline): LNHDA, SQIVND (reference sequence). The CDR3 DNA reads as TGTGCCAGTAGTATGGAGGAGGGTTGGGAGACAGATACGCAGTATTTT. It encodes CASSMEEGWETDTQYF. Combining the CDR3 with reference TRBV19 and TRBJ2-3 gives the whole variable domain DGGITQSPKYLFRKEGQNVTLSCEQNLNHDAMYWYRQDPGQGLRLIYYSQIVNDFQKGDIAEGYSVSREKKESFPLTVTSAQKNPTAFYLCASSMEEGWETDTQYFGPGTRLTVL.